Sequencing of this T cell receptor (beta chain) was carried out in a study of T cell repertoires in cytomegalovirus infection. The CDR3 is 13 residues long. Germline-derived CDR1 and CDR2 are LNHDA and SQIVND (reference sequence). The J segment lost 6 bases and the V segment lost 7 bases, leaving 6 bases of the junction unmatched. This clonotype was seen only a few times. The target antigen is unknown. The study's findings and limits: In two of eight donors, the top clonotype was HLA-C-restricted CMV-specific.

TCRdb independently ran MiXCR on the reads; one entry per CDR3 protein. The repertoire holds about 700,000 distinct CDR3 sequences, with roughly 33% as singletons. Sample: cultured PBMCs, taken from culture after CMV antigen stimulation. The chain uses TRBV19 and TRBJ1-5; 7 nucleotides line up with TRBD1. The origin of this receptor is a human donor in good health (CMV status not recorded). Some clones in this sample may be carry-over from other donors' samples. The CDR3 nucleotides read TGTGCCAGTAAAGGAGGGGGCGGTCAGCCCCAGCATTTT. It is translated as CASKGGGGQPQHF.